This T cell receptor beta chain appears in the sequencing data of a study of T cells in localized non-small cell lung cancer. Study findings and constraints: A median approximately 61 of the top 100 tumor clones appeared in adjacent lung.

A note on this clone: What it recognizes is unknown.

Germline CDR1 and CDR2: MGHRA and YSYEKL. This CDR3 spans 15 amino acids. Between the trimmed V and J ends, which lost 1 base and 2 bases, there was a span of 11 bases. Profiling relied on immunoSEQ multiplex PCR, and the TCRdb table lists in-frame clones only, not all of them. The sample shows about 30,000 clones, around 93% of them seen only once. The TCR was taken from a man aged 40 to 70 with stage II lung adenocarcinoma. This specimen was PBMCs, taken before any cancer treatment. The chain links TRBV4-1 to TRBJ1-2; a weak D match, TRBD1 (5 bases). The CDR3 sequence: CASSQGQGPNYGYTF. For the CDR3, the DNA is TGCGCCAGCAGCCAAGGGCAGGGACCCAACTATGGCTACACCTTC.